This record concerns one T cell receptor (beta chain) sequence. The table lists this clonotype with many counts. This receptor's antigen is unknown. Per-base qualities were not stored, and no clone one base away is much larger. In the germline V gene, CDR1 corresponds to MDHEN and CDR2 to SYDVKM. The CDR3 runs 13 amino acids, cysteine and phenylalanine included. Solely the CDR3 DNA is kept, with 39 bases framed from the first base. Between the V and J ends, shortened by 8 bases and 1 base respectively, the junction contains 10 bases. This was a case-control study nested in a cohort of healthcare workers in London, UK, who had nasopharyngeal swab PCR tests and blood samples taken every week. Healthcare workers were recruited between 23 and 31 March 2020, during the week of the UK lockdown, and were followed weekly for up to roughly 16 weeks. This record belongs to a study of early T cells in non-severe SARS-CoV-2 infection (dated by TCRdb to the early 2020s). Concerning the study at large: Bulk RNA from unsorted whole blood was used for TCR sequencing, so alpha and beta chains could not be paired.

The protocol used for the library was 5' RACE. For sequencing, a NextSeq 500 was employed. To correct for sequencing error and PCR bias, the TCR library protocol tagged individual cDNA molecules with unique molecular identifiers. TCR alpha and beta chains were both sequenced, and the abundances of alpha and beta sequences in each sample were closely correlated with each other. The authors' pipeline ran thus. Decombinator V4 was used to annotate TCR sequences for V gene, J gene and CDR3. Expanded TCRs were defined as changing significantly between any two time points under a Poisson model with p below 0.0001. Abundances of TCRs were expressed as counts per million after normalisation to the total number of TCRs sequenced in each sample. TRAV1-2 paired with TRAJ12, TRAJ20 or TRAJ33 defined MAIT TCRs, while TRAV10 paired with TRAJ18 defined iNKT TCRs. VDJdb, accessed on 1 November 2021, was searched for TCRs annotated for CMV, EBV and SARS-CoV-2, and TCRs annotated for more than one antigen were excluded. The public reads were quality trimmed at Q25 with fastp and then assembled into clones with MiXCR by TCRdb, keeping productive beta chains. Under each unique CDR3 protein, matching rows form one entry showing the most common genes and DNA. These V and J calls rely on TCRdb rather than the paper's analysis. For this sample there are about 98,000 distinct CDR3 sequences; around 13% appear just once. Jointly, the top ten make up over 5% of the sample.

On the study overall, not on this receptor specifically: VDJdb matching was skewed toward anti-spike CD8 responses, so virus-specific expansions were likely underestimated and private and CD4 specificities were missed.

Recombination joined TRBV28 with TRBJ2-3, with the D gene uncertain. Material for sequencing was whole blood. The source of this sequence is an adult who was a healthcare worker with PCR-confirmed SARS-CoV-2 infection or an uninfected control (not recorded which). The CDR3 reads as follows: CASSLSGTDTQYF. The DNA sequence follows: TGTGCCAGCTCACTAAGCGGCACAGATACGCAGTATTTT.